These 3 T cell receptor beta chains were all obtained from the same sample, sequenced in a study of cytomegalovirus exposure and HLA in healthy donors. It was with 60 Vbeta and 13 Jbeta primers that the PCR ran. Only in-frame clones appear in the TCRdb table, and some are missing; sequencing was by immunoSEQ multiplex PCR. In the table there are around 100,000 clones, roughly 78% of which are singletons. The material sequenced was PBMCs. The receptors were gathered from a male donor in good health and CMV-seropositive.

The chain recombines TRBV27 with TRBJ1-6; 7 nucleotides align to TRBD1. The CDR3 contains 15 residues. J was trimmed by 8 bases and V by 5 bases; bases with no gene match: 9. Per the germline V gene, CDR1 is MNHEY and CDR2 is SMNVEV (reference sequence). The CDR3 spells CASSTLRDSYSPLHF. The CDR3 DNA sequence: TGTGCCAGCAGTACACTCCGGGACAGTTATTCACCCCTCCACTTT.

V usage is TRBV7-9 and J usage is TRBJ2-1; TRBD2 matches 12 bases. The CDR3 covers 16 residues. CDR1 and CDR2 from the germline V gene are SEHNR and FQNEAQ (reference sequence). V shed 6 bases, J shed 7 bases, and the junction held 10 bases outside the gene matches. The DNA for the CDR3 is TGTGCCAGCAGTCTAGCGGGAGGGCACCCAGTTAATGAGCAGTTCTTC. Translating it yields CASSLAGGHPVNEQFF.

V is TRBV18 and J is TRBJ2-1; 15 bases agree with TRBD2. J gave up 4 bases and V 0 bases, and 1 base lay outside the gene matches. The V gene's germline CDR1 is KGHSH and CDR2 LQKENI. The CDR3 loop spans 17 amino acids. CDR3 nucleotides: TGTGCCAGCTCACCACCGGGACTAGCGGGAGGATACAATGAGCAGTTCTTC. Amino acid sequence: CASSPPGLAGGYNEQFF.